One and the same sample provided the 8 T cell receptor beta chains below, sequenced in a study of human thymus T cells (dated by TCRdb to 2019 to 2021). Receptor libraries were prepared by the immunoSEQ multiplex PCR assay. In its TCRdb copy, this immuneACCESS table keeps in-frame sequences only and misses some clones. Where compared with another copy, unresolved V genes explain less than half of these, and the others have no known cause. Here the sample has tens of thousands of clones; 90% to 95% occur a single time. The top ten clonotypes cover approximately 0.031% of the sample. Thymus tissue was obtained as surgical resects removed during corrective cardiac surgery. Material for sequencing was thymus tissue. The receptor set was obtained from a girl under three years old with a congenital heart defect but otherwise immunologically healthy.

The chain recombines TRBV5-6 with TRBJ2-7, with a tentative D call TRBD1 (7 bases). Germline CDR1 reads SGHDT; CDR2 reads YYEEEE. The CDR3 sequence is 17 residues long. With 2 bases removed from V and 3 bases from J, the gap between germline ends came to 21 bases. In DNA form, the CDR3 reads TGTGCCAGCAGCTTAAATCAGGGGGGAGGACTCCTCTACGAGCAGTACTTC. It specifies CASSLNQGGGLLYEQYF.

The chain uses TRBV5-6 and TRBJ1-1; D unresolved. V lost 7 bases and J 1 base, leaving 11 bases between the germline ends. The CDR3 is made up of 13 amino acids. Per germline, CDR1 SGHDT and CDR2 YYEEEE. This CDR3 reads CASCSQENTEAFF. DNA for the CDR3: TGTGCCAGCTGCAGCCAGGAGAACACTGAAGCTTTCTTT.

This clone has only a few counts. The chain recombines TRBV18 with TRBJ1-1, with D perhaps TRBD1 (5 bases). The CDR3 loop spans 15 amino acids. Trimming cost V 0 bases and J 3 bases, with 11 bases left between them. The germline V gene has CDR1 KGHSH and CDR2 LQKENI. CDR3 sequence: CASSPPQGSDTEAFF. CDR3 DNA sequence: TGTGCCAGCTCACCACCGCAGGGTAGCGACACTGAAGCTTTCTTT.

This sequence joins TRBV28 and TRBJ2-7, with D unclear. Germline V lookup: CDR1 MDHEN, CDR2 SYDVKM. V shed 2 bases and J shed 5 bases, with 4 bases lying between them. The CDR3 contains 11 residues. The CDR3 loop reads CASSLAHEQYF. DNA for the CDR3: TGTGCCAGCAGTTTAGCCCACGAGCAGTACTTC.

The chain combines TRBV4-2 with TRBJ2-1, with D possibly TRBD2 on 5 matching bases. Per the germline V gene, CDR1 is LGHNA and CDR2 is YNFKEQ. V dropped 4 bases and J dropped 6 bases, with 28 bases sitting between them. The CDR3 spans 19 residues. The CDR3 sequence is CASSPRTPTAILGSNEQFF. The CDR3 DNA follows: TGTGCCAGCAGCCCCCGTACCCCAACTGCTATACTAGGGTCCAATGAGCAGTTCTTC.

The V gene is TRBV28, the J gene TRBJ1-2, with a tentative D call TRBD1 (6 bases). The CDR3 totals 12 residues. Germline assignment: CDR1 MDHEN and CDR2 SYDVKM. V lost 6 bases and J 8 bases, leaving 13 bases between the germline ends. CDR3 region: CASRGKGGGYTF. The CDR3 bases are TGTGCCAGCAGGGGAAAAGGGGGAGGCTACACCTTC.

The rearrangement links TRBV13 to TRBJ1-1, with D tentatively TRBD1 (5 bases). V was trimmed by 4 bases and J by 4 bases, leaving 10 bases between them. Germline CDR1 and CDR2: PRHDT and FYEKMQ (reference sequence). The CDR3 loop spans 13 amino acids. CDR3 residues: CASSSGRGTEAFF. CDR3 bases: TGTGCCAGCAGCTCTGGTAGGGGCACTGAAGCTTTCTTT.

This clone was counted a single time. The gene calls are TRBV6-6 and TRBJ1-1; TRBD1 matches at 8 bases. J gave up 5 bases and V 7 bases, and 6 bases lay outside the gene matches. The germline CDR1 and CDR2 sequences are MNHNY and SVGAGI (reference sequence). This CDR3 has 13 amino acids. Written as DNA, the CDR3 is TGTGCCAGCACCGGACAGGGAGGGACTGAAGCTTTCTTT. It yields the protein CASTGQGGTEAFF.